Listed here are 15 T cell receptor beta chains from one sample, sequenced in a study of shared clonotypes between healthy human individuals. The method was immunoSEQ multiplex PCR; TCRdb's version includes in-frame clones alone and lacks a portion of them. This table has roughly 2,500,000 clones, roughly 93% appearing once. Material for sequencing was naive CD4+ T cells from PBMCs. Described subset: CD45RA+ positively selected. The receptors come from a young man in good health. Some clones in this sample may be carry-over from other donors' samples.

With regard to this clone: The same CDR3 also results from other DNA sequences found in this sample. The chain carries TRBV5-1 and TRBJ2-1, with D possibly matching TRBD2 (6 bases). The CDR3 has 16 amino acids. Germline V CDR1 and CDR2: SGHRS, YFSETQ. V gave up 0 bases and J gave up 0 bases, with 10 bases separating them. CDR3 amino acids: CASSLAVGSSYNEQFF. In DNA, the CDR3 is TGCGCCAGCAGCTTGGCGGTCGGGAGCTCCTACAATGAGCAGTTCTTC.

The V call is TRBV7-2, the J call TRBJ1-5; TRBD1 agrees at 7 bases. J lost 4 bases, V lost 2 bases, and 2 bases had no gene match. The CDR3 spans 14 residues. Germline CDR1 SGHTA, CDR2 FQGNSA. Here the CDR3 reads CASSLIQGNQPQHF. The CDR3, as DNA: TGTGCCAGCAGCTTAATACAGGGGAATCAGCCCCAGCATTTT.

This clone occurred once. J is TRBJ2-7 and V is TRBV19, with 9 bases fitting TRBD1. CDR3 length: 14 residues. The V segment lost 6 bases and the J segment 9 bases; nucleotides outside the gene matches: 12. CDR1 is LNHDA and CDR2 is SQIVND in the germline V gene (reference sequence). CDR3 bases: TGTGCCAGTAGCTATTCCGGGACAGGGATAGGGCAGTACTTC. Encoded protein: CASSYSGTGIGQYF.

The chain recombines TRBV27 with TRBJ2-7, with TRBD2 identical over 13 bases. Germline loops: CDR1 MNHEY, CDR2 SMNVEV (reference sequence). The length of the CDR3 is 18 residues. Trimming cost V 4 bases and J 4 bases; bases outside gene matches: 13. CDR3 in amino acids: CASSSTGLAGVRQYEQYF. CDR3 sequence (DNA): TGTGCCAGCAGTTCAACCGGACTAGCGGGAGTGAGGCAGTACGAGCAGTACTTC.

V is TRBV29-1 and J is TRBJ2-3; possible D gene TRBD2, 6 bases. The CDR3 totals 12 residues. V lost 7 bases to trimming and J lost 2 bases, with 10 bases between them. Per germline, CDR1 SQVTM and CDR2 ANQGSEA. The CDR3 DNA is TGCAGCGGTAGCGGATCCACAGATACGCAGTATTTT. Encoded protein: CSGSGSTDTQYF.

The CDR3: CASSLPGLGGNEQFF. DNA for the CDR3: TGTGCCAGCAGCTTGCCGGGACTAGGCGGGAATGAGCAGTTCTTC. The genes are TRBV5-4 and TRBJ2-1; TRBD2 agrees at 8 bases. V was clipped by 1 base and J by 7 bases; unmatched bases: 7. The V gene's germline CDR1 is SGHNT and CDR2 YYREEE (reference sequence). The CDR3 runs to 15 residues.

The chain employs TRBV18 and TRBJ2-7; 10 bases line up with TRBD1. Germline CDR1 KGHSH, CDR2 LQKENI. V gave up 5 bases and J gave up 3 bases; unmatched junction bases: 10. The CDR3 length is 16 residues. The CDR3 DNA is TGTGCCAGCTCAAAACCGCCTGGACAGGGGGGCTACGAGCAGTACTTC. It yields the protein CASSKPPGQGGYEQYF.

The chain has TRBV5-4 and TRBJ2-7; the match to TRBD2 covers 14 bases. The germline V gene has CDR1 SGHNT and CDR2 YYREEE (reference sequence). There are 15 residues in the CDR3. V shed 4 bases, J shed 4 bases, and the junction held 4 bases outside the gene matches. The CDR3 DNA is TGTGCCAGCAGCCAAGGACTAGCGGGAGGTTACGAGCAGTACTTC. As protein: CASSQGLAGGYEQYF.

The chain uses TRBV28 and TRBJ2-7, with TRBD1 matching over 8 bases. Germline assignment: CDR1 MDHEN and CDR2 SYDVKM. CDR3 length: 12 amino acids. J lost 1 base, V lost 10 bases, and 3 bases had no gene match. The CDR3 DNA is TGTGCCACCTGGGACAGGTCCTACGAGCAGTACTTC. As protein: CATWDRSYEQYF.

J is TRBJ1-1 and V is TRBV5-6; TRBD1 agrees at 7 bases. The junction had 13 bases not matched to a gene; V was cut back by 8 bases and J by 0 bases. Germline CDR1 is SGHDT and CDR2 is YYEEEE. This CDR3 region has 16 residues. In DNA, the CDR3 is TGTGCCAGTCACCCCAGACCGGACAGGATGAACACTGAAGCTTTCTTT. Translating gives CASHPRPDRMNTEAFF. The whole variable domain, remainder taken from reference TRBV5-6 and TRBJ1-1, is DAGVTQSPTHLIKTRGQQVTLRCSPKSGHDTVSWYQQALGQGPQFIFQYYEEEERQRGNFPDRFSGHQFPNYSSELNVNALLLGDSALYLCASHPRPDRMNTEAFFGQGTRLTVV.

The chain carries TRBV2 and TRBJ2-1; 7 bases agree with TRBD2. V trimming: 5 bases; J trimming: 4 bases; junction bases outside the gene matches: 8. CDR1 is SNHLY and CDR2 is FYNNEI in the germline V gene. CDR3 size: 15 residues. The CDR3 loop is CASSPAGHPYNEQFF. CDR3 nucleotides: TGTGCCAGCAGTCCAGCGGGGCACCCATACAATGAGCAGTTCTTC. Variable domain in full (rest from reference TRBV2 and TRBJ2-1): EPEVTQTPSHQVTQMGQEVILRCVPISNHLYFYWYRQILGQKVEFLVSFYNNEISEKSEIFDDQFSVERPDGSNFTLKIRSTKLEDSAMYFCASSPAGHPYNEQFFGPGTRLTVL.

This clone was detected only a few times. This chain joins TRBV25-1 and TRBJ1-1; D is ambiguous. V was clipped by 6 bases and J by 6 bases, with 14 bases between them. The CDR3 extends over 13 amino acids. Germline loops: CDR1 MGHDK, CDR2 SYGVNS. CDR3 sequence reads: CASSLGVVPEAFF. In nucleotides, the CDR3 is TGTGCCAGCAGCCTGGGCGTAGTACCTGAAGCTTTCTTT.

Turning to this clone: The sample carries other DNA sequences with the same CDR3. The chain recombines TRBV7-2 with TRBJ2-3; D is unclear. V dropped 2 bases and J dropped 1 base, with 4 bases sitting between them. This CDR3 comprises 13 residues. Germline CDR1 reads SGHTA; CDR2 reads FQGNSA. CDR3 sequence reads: CASSLQGTDTQYF. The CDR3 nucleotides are TGTGCCAGCAGCTTACAAGGCACAGATACGCAGTATTTT.

The CDR3 DNA follows: TGCGCCACCGGGGGGGAGACACAGCTCTATGGCTACACCTTC. Residues: CATGGETQLYGYTF. The chain combines TRBV4-1 with TRBJ1-2; D possibly corresponds to TRBD1 (5 bases). The CDR3 spans 14 residues. Trimming took off 10 bases at V and 4 bases at J, with 19 bases between the two ends. The germline gives CDR1 MGHRA, CDR2 YSYEKL.

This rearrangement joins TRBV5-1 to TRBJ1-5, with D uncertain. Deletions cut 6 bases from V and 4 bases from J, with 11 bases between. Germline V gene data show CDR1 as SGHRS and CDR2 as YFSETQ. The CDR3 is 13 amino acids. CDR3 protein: CASTPDLNQPQHF. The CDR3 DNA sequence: TGCGCCAGCACCCCGGATCTTAATCAGCCCCAGCATTTT.